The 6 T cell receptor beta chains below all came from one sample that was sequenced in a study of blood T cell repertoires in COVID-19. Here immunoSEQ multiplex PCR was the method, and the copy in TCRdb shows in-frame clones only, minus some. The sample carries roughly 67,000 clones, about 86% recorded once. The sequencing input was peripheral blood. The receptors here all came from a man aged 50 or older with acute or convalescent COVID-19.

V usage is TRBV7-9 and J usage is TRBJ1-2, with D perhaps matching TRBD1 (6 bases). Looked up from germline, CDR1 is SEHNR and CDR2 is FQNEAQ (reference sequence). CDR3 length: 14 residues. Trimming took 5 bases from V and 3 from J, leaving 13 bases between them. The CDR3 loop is CASSPNTGYYGYTF. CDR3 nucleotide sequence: TGTGCCAGCAGCCCGAATACAGGGTACTATGGCTACACCTTC.

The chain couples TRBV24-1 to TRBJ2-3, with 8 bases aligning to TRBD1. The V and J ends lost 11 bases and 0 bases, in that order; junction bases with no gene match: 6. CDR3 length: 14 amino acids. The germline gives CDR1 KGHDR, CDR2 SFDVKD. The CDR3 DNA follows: TGTGCCATCGGGGGACAGGCTAGCACAGATACGCAGTATTTT. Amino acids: CAIGGQASTDTQYF.

Here the CDR3 DNA reads TGTGCCAGCAGTCCATATGGGGGCGGTGGAAACACCATATATTTT. It codes for CASSPYGGGGNTIYF. The genes are TRBV27 and TRBJ1-3; possibly TRBD1 for D (6 bases). V was pared by 5 bases and J by 3 bases, with 14 bases between. The CDR3 sequence is 15 residues long. CDR1 MNHEY and CDR2 SMNVEV come from the germline V gene (reference sequence).

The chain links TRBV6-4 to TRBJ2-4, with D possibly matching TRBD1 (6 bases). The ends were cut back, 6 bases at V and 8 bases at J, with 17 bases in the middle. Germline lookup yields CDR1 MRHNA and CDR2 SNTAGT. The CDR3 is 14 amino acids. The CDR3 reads CASSATGRRDIQYF. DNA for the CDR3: TGTGCCAGCAGCGCGACAGGCAGACGGGACATTCAGTACTTC.

The CDR3 sequence is CASTYGNRVAYNEQFF. DNA of the CDR3: TGCGCCAGCACCTACGGGAACAGGGTCGCCTACAATGAGCAGTTCTTC. The chain links TRBV5-1 to TRBJ2-1, with a weak D call TRBD1 (6 bases). The CDR3 runs 16 residues. The germline V gene encodes CDR1 SGHRS and CDR2 YFSETQ. Trimming cost V 6 bases and J 2 bases, with 18 bases left between them.

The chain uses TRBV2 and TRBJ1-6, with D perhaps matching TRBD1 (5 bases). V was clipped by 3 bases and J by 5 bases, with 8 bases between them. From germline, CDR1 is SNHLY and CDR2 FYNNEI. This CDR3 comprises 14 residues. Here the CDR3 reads CASSDWGDNSPLHF. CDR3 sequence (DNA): TGTGCCAGCAGTGACTGGGGGGATAATTCACCCCTCCACTTT.